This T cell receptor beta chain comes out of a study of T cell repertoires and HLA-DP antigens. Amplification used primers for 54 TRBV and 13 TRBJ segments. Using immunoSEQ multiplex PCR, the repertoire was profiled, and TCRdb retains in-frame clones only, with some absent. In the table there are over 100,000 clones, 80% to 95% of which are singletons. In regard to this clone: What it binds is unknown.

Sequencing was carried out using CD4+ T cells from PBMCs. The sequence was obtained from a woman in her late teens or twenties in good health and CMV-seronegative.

CDR3 DNA: TGTGCCAGCAGGCCCCGGGACAGGCTAATTTATGGCTACACCTTC. This codes for CASRPRDRLIYGYTF. The chain carries TRBV28 and TRBJ1-2; 8 bases are a match to TRBD1. Trimming took 6 bases from V and 5 from J; bases not matched to a gene: 11. The CDR3 contains 15 residues. Germline V gives CDR1 MDHEN, CDR2 SYDVKM.